The clone carrying this T cell receptor beta chain was seen at least ten times. The CDR3 has 13 amino acids. Germline values: CDR1 KGHSH, CDR2 LQKENI. Trimming stripped 8 bases from V and 2 bases from J, with 12 bases between. This specimen belongs to a study of T cells in Graves' hyperthyroidism and ophthalmopathy. For Graves' hyperthyroidism to be stable, ophthalmopathy could not progress within 18 months. Uncontrolled infection, other autoimmune disease, pregnancy and lactation each barred patients from inclusion. Cells are PBMCs isolated from about 10 ml of fresh blood. RNA transcripts provided the source from which TCR beta CDR3 regions were amplified. RT-PCR in the first round (using the HTBI primer set) targeted the TCR CDR3. A single record per CDR3 protein comes from TCRdb applying MiXCR to the multiplex PCR reads. The sample records 380,000 or so distinct CDR3 sequences, about a fifth being singletons.

This receptor was taken from a woman aged 18-29 years with Graves' hyperthyroidism. This rearrangement joins TRBV18 to TRBJ2-5; D may be TRBD1 or TRBD2 (5 bases each). Sample: blood. As DNA, the CDR3 is TGTGCCAGCAGCCCGGGACCTCAAGAGACCCAGTACTTC. Its translation is CASSPGPQETQYF.